These 17 T cell receptor beta chains were all obtained from the same sample, sequenced in a study of neurological immune-mediated disorders. TCRdb reprocessed the 5' RACE reads via MiXCR and lists one record per CDR3 protein. This table holds about 21,000 distinct CDR3 sequences, over 5.5% found once. The sequencing input was CD8+ T cells from blood. These receptors all stem from a man younger than 35 in good health.

This clonotype was seen repeatedly, ten times or more. The rearrangement uses TRBV2 and TRBJ1-3; D not certain. Trimming stripped 2 bases from V and 0 bases from J, with 2 bases between. This CDR3 has 13 amino acids. CDR1 and CDR2 from the germline V gene are SNHLY and FYNNEI. This CDR3 is CASSESSGNTIYF. The CDR3 coding sequence is TGTGCCAGCAGTGAATCCTCTGGAAACACCATATATTTT. The whole variable domain, filled in from reference TRBV2 and TRBJ1-3, reads EPEVTQTPSHQVTQMGQEVILRCVPISNHLYFYWYRQILGQKVEFLVSFYNNEISEKSEIFDDQFSVERPDGSNFTLKIRSTKLEDSAMYFCASSESSGNTIYFGEGSWLTVV.

The sample holds many counts of this clonotype. The chain combines TRBV10-3 with TRBJ2-6; no clear D gene. CDR3 length: 17 residues. V shed 2 bases and J shed 2 bases, with 13 bases lying between them. Germline V gene data show CDR1 as ENHRY and CDR2 as SYGVKD. The CDR3 protein is CAISERQEKAGANVLTF. CDR3 coding DNA: TGTGCCATCAGTGAGCGGCAGGAAAAGGCTGGGGCCAACGTCCTGACTTTC.

This clonotype showed up many times. The chain carries TRBV10-3 and TRBJ2-2; D possibly corresponds to TRBD2 (5 bases). The germline V gene encodes CDR1 ENHRY and CDR2 SYGVKD. The CDR3 contains 15 residues. Trimming removed 7 bases from V and 1 base from J, with 13 bases in between. CDR3 in amino acids: CAIKRSSGNTGELFF. The CDR3 nucleotides read TGTGCCATCAAACGCTCGAGCGGGAACACCGGGGAGCTGTTTTTT.

The rearrangement uses TRBV7-9 and TRBJ2-5, with unresolved D. V shed 6 bases and J shed 1 base, with 12 bases lying between them. The CDR3 is made up of 14 amino acids. The V gene's germline CDR1 is SEHNR and CDR2 FQNEAQ (reference sequence). Here the CDR3 DNA reads TGTGCCAGCAGACATCGCCAATCCCAAGAGACCCAGTACTTC. Its protein product is CASRHRQSQETQYF.

This clonotype has ten or more counts. J is TRBJ1-1 and V is TRBV20-1, with a possible D match to TRBD1 (5 bases). With 4 bases removed from V and 1 base from J, the gap between germline ends came to 10 bases. The CDR3 consists of 13 residues. CDR1 is DFQATT, CDR2 SNEGSKA, per germline (reference sequence). CDR3 loop: CSANPRGNTEAFF. As DNA, the CDR3 is TGCAGTGCTAACCCAAGGGGGAACACTGAAGCTTTCTTT.

Many counts were recorded for this clonotype. The rearrangement uses TRBV5-1 and TRBJ2-1, with unresolved D. The CDR3 is 17 amino acids. Per germline, CDR1 SGHRS and CDR2 YFSETQ. The V end lost 2 bases, the J end lost 7 bases, and 22 bases lay between the germline ends. CDR3 DNA sequence: TGCGCCAGCAGCTTTATTTGGTCCGAGCCTTATTGGAATGAGCAGTTCTTC. This sequence encodes CASSFIWSEPYWNEQFF.

This clonotype was seen ten or more times. The chain is built from TRBV6-5 and TRBJ2-1, with TRBD1 as a possible D gene (6 bases). The CDR3 contains 16 residues. Germline V CDR1 and CDR2: MNHEY, SVGAGI. The V end was cut by 5 bases, the J end by 0 bases, with 14 bases between. The CDR3 loop reads CASSPLQGSSYNEQFF. In DNA form, the CDR3 reads TGTGCCAGCAGTCCACTACAGGGCAGCTCCTACAATGAGCAGTTCTTC.

This clonotype was observed many times. This chain links TRBV14 with TRBJ2-2; weak D call: TRBD1 (6 bases). Germline V gene data show CDR1 as SGHDN and CDR2 as FVKESK. This CDR3 region has 16 residues. V was shortened by 0 bases and J by 5 bases, with 13 bases between the two germline ends. The CDR3 sequence: CASSQEPRQGTGELFF. Written as DNA, the CDR3 is TGTGCCAGCAGCCAAGAACCAAGGCAGGGGACCGGGGAGCTGTTTTTT.

This clonotype appeared many times. This chain connects TRBV20-1 to TRBJ2-1; no clear D gene. The CDR3 contains 12 residues. CDR1 and CDR2 (germline): DFQATT, SNEGSKA (reference sequence). Trimming cost V 1 base and J 12 bases, with 13 bases left between them. The DNA of the CDR3 is TGCAGTGCTAGAGCTTTGGGGTTGGCGCAGTTCTTC. Amino acids: CSARALGLAQFF.

This clonotype was observed many times. V gene TRBV7-9 combines with J gene TRBJ2-7; possible D gene TRBD1, 5 bases. Trimming cost V 1 base and J 2 bases, with 12 bases left between them. The CDR3 sequence is 15 residues long. Germline lookup yields CDR1 SEHNR and CDR2 FQNEAQ (reference sequence). The chain's CDR3 is CASSLDPPDTYEQYF. CDR3 sequence (DNA): TGTGCCAGCAGCTTAGACCCACCGGACACCTACGAGCAGTACTTC. The complete variable domain, with remaining parts taken from reference TRBV7-9 and TRBJ2-7, reads DTGVSQNPRHKITKRGQNVTFRCDPISEHNRLYWYRQTLGQGPEFLTYFQNEAQLEKSRLLSDRFSAERPKGSFSTLEIQRTEQGDSAMYLCASSLDPPDTYEQYFGPGTRLTVT.

The rearrangement links TRBV7-6 to TRBJ2-1; the D gene is possibly TRBD2 (5 bases). The CDR3 covers 14 residues. Trimming took off 5 bases at V and 4 bases at J, with 12 bases between the two ends. Germline CDR1 and CDR2: SGHVS and FNYEAQ. The CDR3 is CASSPSGEYNEQFF. The CDR3 DNA is TGTGCCAGCAGCCCATCCGGGGAATACAATGAGCAGTTCTTC. Drawing the rest from reference TRBV7-6 and TRBJ2-1, the complete variable domain is GAGVSQSPRYKVTKRGQDVALRCDPISGHVSLYWYRQALGQGPEFLTYFNYEAQQDKSGLPNDRFSAERPEGSISTLTIQRTEQRDSAMYRCASSPSGEYNEQFFGPGTRLTVL.

This clonotype came up many times. The J gene is TRBJ2-7, the V gene TRBV5-6; 7 bases match TRBD1. The V segment lost 0 bases and the J segment 3 bases; nucleotides outside the gene matches: 3. This CDR3 comprises 14 residues. CDR1 and CDR2 (germline): SGHDT, YYEEEE. CDR3 residues: CASSLDRGHYEQYF. In DNA, the CDR3 is TGTGCCAGCAGCTTGGACAGGGGTCACTACGAGCAGTACTTC.

This clonotype was counted many times. The chain joins TRBV10-3 to TRBJ2-7, with 7 bases identical to TRBD1. Germline V gives CDR1 ENHRY, CDR2 SYGVKD. Losses at the gene ends were 8 bases for V and 0 bases for J; bases not matched to a gene: 19. The CDR3 has 18 amino acids. The CDR3 loop is CAIVWGTVPCLFSYEQYF. The CDR3 nucleotides are TGTGCCATCGTTTGGGGGACAGTTCCTTGTCTGTTCTCCTACGAGCAGTACTTC.

This clonotype has a count of ten or more. The chain carries TRBV2 and TRBJ1-1, with 9 bases matching TRBD1. Trimming cost V 6 bases and J 10 bases; bases outside gene matches: 18. Germline values: CDR1 SNHLY, CDR2 FYNNEI. The CDR3 is 16 amino acids. CDR3 sequence (DNA): TGTGCCAGCAGAGTCCTGACAGGGGGATCTGACTGGGGAGCTTTCTTT. This encodes CASRVLTGGSDWGAFF. Supplemented by reference TRBV2 and TRBJ1-1, the full variable domain reads EPEVTQTPSHQVTQMGQEVILRCVPISNHLYFYWYRQILGQKVEFLVSFYNNEISEKSEIFDDQFSVERPDGSNFTLKIRSTKLEDSAMYFCASRVLTGGSDWGAFFGQGTRLTVV.

In this sample, this clonotype turned up many times. CDR3 residues: CSALGLAGGSYEQYF. Here the CDR3 DNA reads TGCAGTGCCCTGGGACTAGCGGGGGGCTCCTACGAGCAGTACTTC. V is TRBV20-1 and J is TRBJ2-7, with TRBD2 identical over 15 bases. Losses at the gene ends were 6 bases for V and 0 bases for J; bases not matched to a gene: 3. The CDR3 runs to 15 residues. Germline CDR1 DFQATT, CDR2 SNEGSKA (reference sequence).

This clonotype came up many times. The V and J genes are TRBV15 and TRBJ1-3; 7 nucleotides match TRBD1. This CDR3 comprises 16 residues. Germline V lookup: CDR1 LNHNV, CDR2 YYDKDF (reference sequence). Trimming at V came to 3 bases and at J to 0 bases, leaving 5 bases not matched to a gene. CDR3 sequence: CATSSGQASSGNTIYF. CDR3 in DNA: TGTGCCACCAGCAGTGGACAGGCCTCCTCTGGAAACACCATATATTTT.

This clonotype appeared many times. The chain carries TRBV9 and TRBJ1-5, with D uncertain. With 3 bases removed from V and 4 bases from J, the gap between germline ends came to 8 bases. This CDR3 region has 13 residues. Germline V gives CDR1 SGDLS, CDR2 YYNGEE. Here the CDR3 reads CASSDDGNQPQHF. Here the CDR3 DNA reads TGTGCCAGCAGCGACGACGGGAATCAGCCCCAGCATTTT.